This TCR beta chain was identified in a study of blood T cell repertoires in COVID-19. On the study more broadly: Samples representing acute and convalescent COVID-19 were sourced from the United States, Italy and Spain.

V lost 2 bases, J lost 0 bases, and 3 bases stayed unmatched. The CDR3 length is 15 residues. Looked up from germline, CDR1 is SGHRS and CDR2 is YFSETQ. Clones were read by immunoSEQ multiplex PCR, and TCRdb kept only the in-frame ones, dropping some. The sample has fewer than 200,000 clones, approximately 80% seen once; the top ten hold about 8.1%. Followed over time, Seattle patients had been enrolled while infection was active. Material for sequencing was peripheral blood. This clonotype originated in a woman older than 75 with COVID-19, enrolled during active disease. The chain is built from TRBV5-1 and TRBJ1-2; 8 positions match TRBD1. This CDR3 is CASSFGQGANYGYTF. CDR3 nucleotides: TGCGCCAGCAGCTTTGGACAGGGAGCTAACTATGGCTACACCTTC.